These 12 T cell receptor beta chains share one sample of origin, sequenced in a study of T cells in Graves' hyperthyroidism and ophthalmopathy. RNA transcripts gave rise to amplified TCR beta CDR3 regions. Initially, a first-round RT-PCR of the TCR CDR3 employed the HTBI primer set. Each CDR3 protein gets one entry after TCRdb re-called the multiplex PCR reads with MiXCR. Of roughly 600,000 distinct CDR3 sequences listed, about 14% are singletons. Sequencing used blood. The receptors were gathered from a woman in her forties or fifties with Graves' ophthalmopathy.

The table lists this clonotype with a few counts. This chain uses TRBV7-6 with TRBJ2-5; 7 bases are shared with TRBD2. Unmatched junction bases numbered 6, after V lost 5 bases and J lost 3 bases. Germline lookup yields CDR1 SGHVS and CDR2 FNYEAQ. The CDR3 totals 14 residues. CDR3 nucleotides: TGTGCCAGCAGCGCCCGACTAGCAAAAGAGACCCAGTACTTC. This sequence encodes CASSARLAKETQYF.

This clonotype was seen ten or more times. The V and J genes are TRBV5-1 and TRBJ2-6; D is ambiguous. Germline assignment: CDR1 SGHRS and CDR2 YFSETQ. V dropped 6 bases and J dropped 0 bases, with 4 bases sitting between them. The CDR3 sequence is 13 residues long. As DNA, the CDR3 is TGCGCCAGCAAGGACTCTGGGGCCAACGTCCTGACTTTC. Translation: CASKDSGANVLTF.

In this sample, this clonotype turned up a few times. The chain combines TRBV25-1 with TRBJ2-7; D remains ambiguous. Trimming removed 0 bases at V and 2 bases at J, with 17 bases between. CDR1 MGHDK and CDR2 SYGVNS come from the germline V gene. The CDR3 is made up of 17 amino acids. The CDR3 spells CASSEYSFDAEAYEQYF. CDR3 DNA: TGTGCCAGCAGTGAATATTCTTTTGACGCCGAAGCCTACGAGCAGTACTTC.

This clonotype was recorded many times. This rearrangement joins TRBV27 to TRBJ1-1; tentatively, D is TRBD1 (5 bases). The CDR3 is made up of 11 amino acids. The germline V gene has CDR1 MNHEY and CDR2 SMNVEV (reference sequence). Deletions cut 5 bases from V and 9 bases from J, with 10 bases between. The CDR3 is CASSRNRKAFF. CDR3 DNA sequence: TGTGCCAGCAGTAGAAACAGGAAAGCTTTCTTT.

This clonotype came up many times. The chain recombines TRBV6-2 or TRBV6-3 with TRBJ2-7; D gene unclear. Trimming removed 2 bases from V and 2 bases from J, with 4 bases in between. Germline CDR1 is MNHEY and CDR2 is SVGEGT. This CDR3 has 12 residues. CDR3: CASSYGTYEQYF. CDR3 DNA sequence: TGTGCCAGCAGTTACGGGACCTACGAGCAGTACTTC.

This clonotype occurred many times. V usage is TRBV14 and J usage is TRBJ2-1, with 11 nucleotides matching TRBD2. Germline V CDR1 and CDR2: SGHDN, FVKESK. Trimming removed 8 bases from V and 0 bases from J; junction bases left unmatched: 3. The CDR3 consists of 15 residues. This CDR3 reads CASRLAGSSYNEQFF. The CDR3 region has the DNA TGTGCCAGCCGACTAGCGGGAAGCTCCTACAATGAGCAGTTCTTC.

This clonotype was picked up many times. V gene TRBV27 combines with J gene TRBJ2-3; 10 nucleotides match TRBD1. Germline trimming cut 3 bases from V and 5 bases from J; bases unmatched to any gene: 8. CDR1 is MNHEY, CDR2 SMNVEV, per germline (reference sequence). The CDR3 extends over 16 amino acids. CDR3 residues: CASSFDRGQILDTQYF. The CDR3, as DNA: TGTGCCAGCAGTTTCGACAGGGGGCAGATCTTAGATACGCAGTATTTT.

This clonotype was detected a few times. J is TRBJ1-2 and V is TRBV7-2; TRBD1 matches at 10 bases. The germline V gene has CDR1 SGHTA and CDR2 FQGNSA. V gave up 5 bases and J gave up 7 bases; unmatched junction bases: 10. This CDR3 is built from 15 residues. In DNA, the CDR3 is TGTGCCAGCAGCCTACCGTCAGGGACAGGGGTTGGCTACACCTTC. Its protein is CASSLPSGTGVGYTF.

In regard to this clonotype: A much bigger clone sits one base away, suggesting this may be a read error. This CDR3 is missing its conserved last phenylalanine or tryptophan, likely due to a read error. The CDR3: CASSPGPAYNEQFL. As DNA, the CDR3 is TGTGCCAGCAGTCCCGGGCCGGCCTACAATGAGCAGTTCCTC. The genes are TRBV7-3 and TRBJ2-1; no clear D. Germline V gene lookup returns CDR1 SGHTA and CDR2 FQGTGA. The V gene lost 6 bases and the J gene lost 2 bases, with 11 bases spanning the gap. CDR3 length: 14 residues.

This clonotype was recorded at least ten times. The chain couples TRBV20-1 to TRBJ2-1; 12 bases fit TRBD1. Germline V gene data show CDR1 as DFQATT and CDR2 as SNEGSKA (reference sequence). The trim removed 4 bases at V and 3 bases at J, leaving 7 bases unmatched. The CDR3 has 16 residues. The CDR3 DNA follows: TGCAGTGCTACGGGGACAGGGGGCGTTAGCTACAATGAGCAGTTCTTC. Its protein is CSATGTGGVSYNEQFF.

This clonotype has a count of ten or more. The chain uses TRBV24-1 and TRBJ2-3; D gene uncertain. Trimming pared 3 bases from V and 0 bases from J, leaving 12 bases between. Germline V CDR1 and CDR2: KGHDR, SFDVKD. This CDR3 has 16 residues. The CDR3 DNA sequence: TGTGCCACCAGTGATCCGGTGACCCAGAGCACAGATACGCAGTATTTT. Protein: CATSDPVTQSTDTQYF.

This clonotype was counted ten times or more. The V call is TRBV29-1, the J call TRBJ2-7; 7 positions agree with TRBD2. The CDR3 loop spans 14 amino acids. Germline V gene data show CDR1 as SQVTM and CDR2 as ANQGSEA. Unmatched junction bases numbered 7, after V lost 5 bases and J lost 0 bases. This CDR3 reads CSVLSGNSSYEQYF. The CDR3 DNA sequence: TGCAGCGTTTTAAGCGGGAACAGCTCCTACGAGCAGTACTTC.